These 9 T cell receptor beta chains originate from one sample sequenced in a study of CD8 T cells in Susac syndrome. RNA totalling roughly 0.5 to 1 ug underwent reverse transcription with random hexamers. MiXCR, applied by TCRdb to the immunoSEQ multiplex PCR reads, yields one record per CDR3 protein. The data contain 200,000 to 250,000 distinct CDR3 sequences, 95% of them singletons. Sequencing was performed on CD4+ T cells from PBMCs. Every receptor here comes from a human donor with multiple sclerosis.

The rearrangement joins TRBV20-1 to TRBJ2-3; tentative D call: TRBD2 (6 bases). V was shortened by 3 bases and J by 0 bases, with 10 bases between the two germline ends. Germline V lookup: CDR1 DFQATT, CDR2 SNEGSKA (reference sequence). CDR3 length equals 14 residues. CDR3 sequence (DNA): TGCAGTGCTAGGGGCGGGGCTAGCACAGATACGCAGTATTTT. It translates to CSARGGASTDTQYF.

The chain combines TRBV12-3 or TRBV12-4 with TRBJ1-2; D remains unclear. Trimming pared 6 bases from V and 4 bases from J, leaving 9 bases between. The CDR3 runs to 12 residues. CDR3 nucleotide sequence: TGTGCCAGCAGCCCCACAGTCTATGGCTACACCTTC. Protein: CASSPTVYGYTF.

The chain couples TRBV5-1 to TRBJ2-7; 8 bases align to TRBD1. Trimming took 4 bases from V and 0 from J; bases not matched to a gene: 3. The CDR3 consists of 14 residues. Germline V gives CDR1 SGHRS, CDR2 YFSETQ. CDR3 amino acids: CASSRTGNSYEQYF. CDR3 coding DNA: TGCGCCAGCAGCCGGACAGGGAACTCCTACGAGCAGTACTTC.

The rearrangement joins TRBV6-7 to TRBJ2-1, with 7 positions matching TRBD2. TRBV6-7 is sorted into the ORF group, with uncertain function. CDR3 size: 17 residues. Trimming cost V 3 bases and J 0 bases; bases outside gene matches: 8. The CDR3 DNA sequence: TGTGCCAGCAGTTATTTCGGGGCGGGAGACTCCTACAATGAGCAGTTCTTC. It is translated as CASSYFGAGDSYNEQFF.

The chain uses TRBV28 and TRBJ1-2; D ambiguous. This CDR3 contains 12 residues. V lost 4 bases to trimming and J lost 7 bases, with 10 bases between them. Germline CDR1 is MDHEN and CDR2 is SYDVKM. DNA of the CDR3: TGTGCCAGCAGTTCCCCCCCTCTTGGCTACACCTTC. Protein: CASSSPPLGYTF.

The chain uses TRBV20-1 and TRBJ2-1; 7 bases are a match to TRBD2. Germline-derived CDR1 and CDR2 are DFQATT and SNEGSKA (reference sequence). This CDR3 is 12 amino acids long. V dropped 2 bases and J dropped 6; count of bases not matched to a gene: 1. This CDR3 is CSARRTSNEQFF. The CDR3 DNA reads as TGCAGTGCTAGAAGGACTAGCAATGAGCAGTTCTTC.

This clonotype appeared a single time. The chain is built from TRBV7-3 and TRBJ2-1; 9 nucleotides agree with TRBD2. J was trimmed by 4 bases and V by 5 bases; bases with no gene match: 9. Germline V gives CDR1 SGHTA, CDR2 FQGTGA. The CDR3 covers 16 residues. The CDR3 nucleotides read TGTGCCAGCAGCGCCTCACCGGGACTAGCATACAATGAGCAGTTCTTC. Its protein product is CASSASPGLAYNEQFF.

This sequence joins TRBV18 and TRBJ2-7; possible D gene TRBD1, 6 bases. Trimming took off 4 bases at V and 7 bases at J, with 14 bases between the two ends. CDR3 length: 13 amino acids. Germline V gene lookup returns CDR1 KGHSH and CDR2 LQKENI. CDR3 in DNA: TGTGCCAGCTCACTCGGATCCGACAGGGAGCAGTACTTC. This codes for CASSLGSDREQYF.

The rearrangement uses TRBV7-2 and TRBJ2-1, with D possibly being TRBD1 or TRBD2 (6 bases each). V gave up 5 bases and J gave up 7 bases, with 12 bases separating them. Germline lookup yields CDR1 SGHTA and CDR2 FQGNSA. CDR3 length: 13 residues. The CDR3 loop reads CASSPGAGNEQFF. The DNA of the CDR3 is TGTGCCAGCAGCCCAGGGGCGGGGAATGAGCAGTTCTTC.